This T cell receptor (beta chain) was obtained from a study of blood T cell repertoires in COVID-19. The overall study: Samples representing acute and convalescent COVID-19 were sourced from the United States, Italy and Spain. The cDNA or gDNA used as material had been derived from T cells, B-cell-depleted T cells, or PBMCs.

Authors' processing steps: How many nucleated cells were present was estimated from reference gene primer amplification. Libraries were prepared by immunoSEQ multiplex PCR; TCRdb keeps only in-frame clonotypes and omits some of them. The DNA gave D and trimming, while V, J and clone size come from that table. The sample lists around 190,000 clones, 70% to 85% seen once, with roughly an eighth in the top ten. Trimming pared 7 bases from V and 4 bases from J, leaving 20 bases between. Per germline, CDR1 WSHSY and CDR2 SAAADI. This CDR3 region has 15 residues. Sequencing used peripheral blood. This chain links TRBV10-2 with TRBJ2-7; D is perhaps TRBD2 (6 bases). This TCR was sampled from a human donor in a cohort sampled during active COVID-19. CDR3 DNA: TGCGCCAGCAAAAAGAGCGAGGGAGGAAGGTACGAGCAGTACTTC. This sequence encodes CASKKSEGGRYEQYF.